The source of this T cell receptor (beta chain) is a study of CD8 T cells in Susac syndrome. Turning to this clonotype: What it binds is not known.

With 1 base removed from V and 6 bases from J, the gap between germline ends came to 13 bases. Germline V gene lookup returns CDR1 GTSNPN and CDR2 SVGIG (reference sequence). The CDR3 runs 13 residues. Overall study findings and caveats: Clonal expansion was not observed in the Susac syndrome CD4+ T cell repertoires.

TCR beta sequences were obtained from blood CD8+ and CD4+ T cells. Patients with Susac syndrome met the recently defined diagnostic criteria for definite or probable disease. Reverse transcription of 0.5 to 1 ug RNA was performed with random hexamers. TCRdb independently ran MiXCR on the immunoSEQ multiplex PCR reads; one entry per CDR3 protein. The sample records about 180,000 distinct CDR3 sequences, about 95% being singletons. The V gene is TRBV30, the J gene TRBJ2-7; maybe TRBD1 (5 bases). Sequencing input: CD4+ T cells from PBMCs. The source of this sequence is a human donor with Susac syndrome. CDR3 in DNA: TGTGCCTGGAGTGAAGGCAGGGTAAGCGAGCAGTACTTC. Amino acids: CAWSEGRVSEQYF.